This is a list of T cell receptor beta chains from one sample in a study of cytomegalovirus exposure and HLA in healthy donors. The data were produced by immunoSEQ multiplex PCR, yet TCRdb's version contains in-frame clones alone and is incomplete. This table holds about 160,000 clones. The sequenced sample consisted of PBMCs. The receptors originated from a woman aged 60-70 years in good health and CMV-seronegative. Both conserved end residues are part of each CDR3. A D gene is named only where the DNA matches it firmly.

CDR3 protein,J gene,V gene,D gene
CASSLSEGYGYTF,TRBJ1-2,TRBV7-9,-
CASSPGLAGPYEQYF,TRBJ2-7,TRBV18,TRBD2
CASSPEIAVDSPLHF,TRBJ1-6,TRBV18,-
CASSSGTHTNEKLFF,TRBJ1-4,TRBV5-1,-
CASSHLQGGTGELFF,TRBJ2-2,TRBV4-1,-
CASSSGQGSYGYTF,TRBJ1-2,TRBV7-9,TRBD1
CASSYSRGLPGTQYF,TRBJ2-5,TRBV6-5,TRBD2
CASSVDRGGFYEQYF,TRBJ2-7,TRBV9,TRBD2
CASSPTLDPLDIQYF,TRBJ2-4,TRBV4-2,-
CASTAPQETQYF,TRBJ2-5,TRBV25-1,-
CASSFGQGRYNEQFF,TRBJ2-1,TRBV7-2,TRBD1
CASSGGYQETQYF,TRBJ2-5,TRBV7-6,-
CASSVASQGYEQYF,TRBJ2-7,TRBV9,-
CASSPGTANSPLHF,TRBJ1-6,TRBV7-3,TRBD1
CASSSREGAGTGELFF,TRBJ2-2,TRBV5-4,-
CASSSEAPRTEAFF,TRBJ1-1,TRBV5-1,-
CASSRSGTETDTQYF,TRBJ2-3,TRBV4-1,TRBD1
CAISDGGKGETQYF,TRBJ2-5,TRBV10-3,-
CASSYRGQVHGYTF,TRBJ1-2,TRBV6-5,TRBD1
CASSFRGYEQYF,-,TRBV7-9,-
CASRRRVSDGYTF,TRBJ1-2,TRBV19,-
CASNHFRSEQFF,TRBJ2-1,TRBV7-9,-
CASSAGPNEKLFF,TRBJ1-4,TRBV6-5,-
CATSREEAYSGEQYF,TRBJ2-7,TRBV15,-
CASQYPGTPTPYF,TRBJ2-5,TRBV6-6,-
CSVATTGGNQPQHF,TRBJ1-5,TRBV29-1,TRBD1
CASSEYAGDYQPQHF,TRBJ1-5,TRBV2,-
CASSLGGPDQPQHF,TRBJ1-5,TRBV7-6,-
CASSTNSYGYTF,TRBJ1-2,TRBV6-5,-
CASSSNGDTEAFF,TRBJ1-1,TRBV5-1,-
CASSDEVSDLSPLHF,TRBJ1-6,TRBV2,-
CASSVEGGWSYNEQFF,TRBJ2-1,TRBV9,TRBD1
CAWSRGQTSTYNSPLHF,TRBJ1-6,TRBV30,TRBD1
CASSIRDYNSPLHF,TRBJ1-6,TRBV19,-
CASSHIIKGGYEQYF,TRBJ2-7,TRBV4-1,-
CASSPENLSGPRNEQFF,TRBJ2-1,TRBV18,-
CASRPGQGSYEQYF,TRBJ2-7,TRBV6-1,TRBD1
CASSVARDSYGYTF,TRBJ1-2,TRBV9,TRBD1
CASSRRTVSYEQYF,TRBJ2-7,TRBV10-2,-
CASGLVREKDRLRSNQPQHF,TRBJ1-5,TRBV12-5,-
CASSAWDRAYEQYF,TRBJ2-7,TRBV6-1,TRBD1
CASGLMRGYSPLHF,TRBJ1-6,TRBV12-5,-